Sequencing of this T cell receptor (beta chain) was carried out in a study of identical twins. This clonotype turned up a few times. Its antigen is undetermined. V was trimmed by 3 bases and J by 5 bases, leaving 10 bases between them. Germline loops: CDR1 SEHNR, CDR2 FQNEAQ (reference sequence). CDR3 length: 13 residues. Overall study findings and caveats: Because invariant MAIT and iNKT cells could be present, zero-insertion analyses could be partly confounded.

Every one of the donors was a healthy Caucasian. After template switching added a universal primer site, the resulting cDNA carried unique molecular identifiers. TCRdb re-called the 5' RACE reads with MiXCR, one entry per CDR3 protein. The sample yields over 200,000 distinct CDR3 sequences, over 8% seen once. The sequenced sample was memory (CD45RO+) T cells sorted from blood. The clonotype originates from a woman aged 18-29 years in good health. The chain employs TRBV7-9 and TRBJ1-1, with D hard to call. CDR3 amino acids: CASSFNRETEAFF. CDR3 sequence (DNA): TGTGCCAGCAGCTTTAATAGGGAGACTGAAGCTTTCTTT.